The clone carrying this TCR beta chain came up a few times. No antigen is known for it. This sample is part of a study of T-cell memory formation after mild COVID-19. TCR alpha and TCR beta cDNA libraries with sample barcodes and UMIs came from 5'RACE using constant-segment primers. Using its own MiXCR run on the 5' RACE reads, TCRdb lists one record per CDR3 protein. Among 350,000 to 450,000 distinct CDR3 sequences, over 25% were seen once, and the ten largest hold approximately 13%. V lost 6 bases to trimming and J lost 4 bases, with 13 bases between them. This CDR3 region has 14 residues. General study points: Shrinking CD4+ clones were chiefly CM and EM; CD8+ ones were chiefly EMRA. Contracting clones, day 15 to 85, had balanced CD4/CD8, and later expanders favored CD4+.

The chain recombines TRBV12-3 or TRBV12-4 with TRBJ1-3, with D tentatively TRBD1 (5 bases). What was sequenced was PBMCs or a T cell subset sorted from them (not recorded which). The TCR was taken from an adult woman who had mild COVID-19 (a few samples of this study predate the infection). Cell type and time point are not known. In DNA form, the CDR3 reads TGTGCCAGCAGCCCCGGGACGAAGGGAAACACCATATATTTT. Protein product: CASSPGTKGNTIYF.